This TCR beta chain originates from a study of CD8+CD57+ T cells in acquired aplastic anemia. Both TCR beta VDJ combination and CDR3 sequence profiling were carried out. Genomic DNA was the template for this profiling. TCRdb recomputed calls from the reads with MiXCR, one row per CDR3 protein. The sample contains about 260,000 distinct CDR3 sequences, roughly 82% of which appear only once. The patients chosen for sequencing had shown expansion of CD8+CD57+ cells (detected by flow cytometry). This clonotype was picked up a small number of times. The source of this sequence is a human donor with aplastic anemia. The sequencing sample was made of sorted CD4+, CD8+, or CD8+CD57+ T cells (not recorded which) from PBMCs.

The CDR3: CASTGLADTLETQYF. The CDR3 nucleotides read TGTGCCAGCACAGGACTAGCGGACACCTTAGAGACCCAGTACTTC. The chain uses TRBV7-9 and TRBJ2-5; the match to TRBD2 covers 10 bases. CDR1 and CDR2 (germline): SEHNR, FQNEAQ (reference sequence). Losses at the gene ends were 7 bases for V and 4 bases for J; bases not matched to a gene: 9. This CDR3 has 15 amino acids.